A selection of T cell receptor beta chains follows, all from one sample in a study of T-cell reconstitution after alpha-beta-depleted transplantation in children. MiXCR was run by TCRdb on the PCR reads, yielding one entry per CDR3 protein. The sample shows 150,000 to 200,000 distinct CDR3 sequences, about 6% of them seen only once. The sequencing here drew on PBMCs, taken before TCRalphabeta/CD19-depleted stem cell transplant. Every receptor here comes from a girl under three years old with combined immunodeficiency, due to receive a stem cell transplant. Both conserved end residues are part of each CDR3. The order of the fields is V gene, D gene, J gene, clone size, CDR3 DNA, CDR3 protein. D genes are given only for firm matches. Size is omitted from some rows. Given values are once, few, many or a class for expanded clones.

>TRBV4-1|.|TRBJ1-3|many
TGCGCCAGCAGCCAACATAGGGAACCCCACGGAAACACCATATATTTT
CASSQHREPHGNTIYF
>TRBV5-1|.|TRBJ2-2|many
TGCGCCAGCAGCTTGTGGACAGGGAGGGACACCGGGGAGCTGTTTTTT
CASSLWTGRDTGELFF
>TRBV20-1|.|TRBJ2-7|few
TGCAGTGCTAGAGATCTAAGGGGATACTACGAGCAGTACTTC
CSARDLRGYYEQYF
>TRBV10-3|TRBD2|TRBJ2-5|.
TGTACCATCAGCCAGGGGACTAGCGGGGTCGTGGGTCAAGAGACCCAGTACTTC
CTISQGTSGVVGQETQYF
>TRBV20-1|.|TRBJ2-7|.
TGCAGTGCTAGAATGGGGCGGGATCGGGGGTTAGGGGACGAGCAGTACTTC
CSARMGRDRGLGDEQYF
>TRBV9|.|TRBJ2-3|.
TGTGCCAGCAGCCGAGGAGGGGGGGGGCCCCCAGATACGCAGTATTTT
CASSRGGGGPPDTQYF
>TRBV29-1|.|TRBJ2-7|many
TGCAGCGTTGGGGAGAGGGGACGCGAGCAGTACTTC
CSVGERGREQYF
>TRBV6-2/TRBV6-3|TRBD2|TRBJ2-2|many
TGTGCCAGCAGTTTACTAGCGACGAACACCGGGGAGCTGTTTTTT
CASSLLATNTGELFF
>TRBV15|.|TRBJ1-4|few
TGTGCCACCAGCAGAGACATCCAGGGGCTTAAGGAAAAACTGTTTTTT
CATSRDIQGLKEKLFF
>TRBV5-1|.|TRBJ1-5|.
TGCGCCAGCAGCGGGGGGGGGCCCGGTCAGCCCCAGCATTTT
CASSGGGPGQPQHF
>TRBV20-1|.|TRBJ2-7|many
TGCAGTGCTAATAAATGGCGGGGAGCCTACGAGCAGTACTTC
CSANKWRGAYEQYF
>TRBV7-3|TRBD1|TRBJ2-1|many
TGTGCCAGCAGCTTAGCCCCGACAGGGTACAATGAGCAGTTCTTC
CASSLAPTGYNEQFF
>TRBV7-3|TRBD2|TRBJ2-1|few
TGTGCCAGCAGCTTATTCCCTTCGCGGCGGGGGGCCAAAGACAATGAGCAGTTCTTC
CASSLFPSRRGAKDNEQFF
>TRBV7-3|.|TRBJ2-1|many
TGTGCCAGCAGCCCGAGGGAGGGGGCCTTTTACAATGAGCAGTTCTTC
CASSPREGAFYNEQFF
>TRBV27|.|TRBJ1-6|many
TGTGCCAGCAGTTTAAGCCATAATTCACCCCTCCACTTT
CASSLSHNSPLHF
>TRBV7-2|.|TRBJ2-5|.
TGTGCCAGCAGCTTAGGCAGGGTGGGACTGAACCAAGAGACCCAGTACTTC
CASSLGRVGLNQETQYF
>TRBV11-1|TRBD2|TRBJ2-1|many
TGTGCCAGCAGCTTAGCTAGCGGGAGGGCCGGCGTCAACAATGAGCAGTTCTTC
CASSLASGRAGVNNEQFF
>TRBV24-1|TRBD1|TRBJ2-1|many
TGTGCCACCAGTGTTCGGGACAGAAAATACAATGAGCAGTTCTTC
CATSVRDRKYNEQFF
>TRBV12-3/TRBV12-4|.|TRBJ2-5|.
TGTGCCAGCAGGGACCGGGACAGCCGACTAGGACAAGAGACCCAGTACTTC
CASRDRDSRLGQETQYF
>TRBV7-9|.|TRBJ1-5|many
TGTGCCAGCAGCTTTGGGGGAAATCAGCCCCAGCATTTT
CASSFGGNQPQHF
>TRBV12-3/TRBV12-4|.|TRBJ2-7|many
TGTGCCAGCAGTACGGACAGCTCCTACGAGCAGTACTTC
CASSTDSSYEQYF
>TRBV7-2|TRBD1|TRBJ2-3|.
TGTGCCAGCAGCTTCCACCAGGGGGCAGATACGCAGTATTTT
CASSFHQGADTQYF
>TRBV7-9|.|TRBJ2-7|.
TGTGCCAGCCCCCTGAGGAGAGGTTCAAGCTCCTACGAGCAGTACTTC
CASPLRRGSSSYEQYF
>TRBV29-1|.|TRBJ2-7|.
TGCAGCGTTAGACCCCAGGGGACGTACGAGCAGTACTTC
CSVRPQGTYEQYF
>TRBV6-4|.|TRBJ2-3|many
TGTGCCAGCAGTGACCGAGTAGCGTCCTACACAGATACGCAGTATTTT
CASSDRVASYTDTQYF
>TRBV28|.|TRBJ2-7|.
TGTGCCAGCAGTTTATACCTCCGTTCCCCCTACGAGCAGTACTTC
CASSLYLRSPYEQYF
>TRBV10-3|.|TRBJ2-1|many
TGTGCCATCAGTGAGAGACAGGAGTACAATGAGCAGTTCTTC
CAISERQEYNEQFF
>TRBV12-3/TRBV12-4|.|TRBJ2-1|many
TGTGCCAGCAGTTTAGGGGACCACACGTCGCAAGTCAATGAGCAGTTCTTC
CASSLGDHTSQVNEQFF
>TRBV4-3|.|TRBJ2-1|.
TGCGCCAGCAGCCAAGAGGGGGGGGCGACAGGGTCCTACAATGAGCAGTTCTTC
CASSQEGGATGSYNEQFF
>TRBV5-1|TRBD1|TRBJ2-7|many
TGCGCCAGCTGCGGGACAGGGAGGGGCCGCGAGCAGTACTTC
CASCGTGRGREQYF
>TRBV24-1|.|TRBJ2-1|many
TGTGCCACCAGGGGAGGGAGGGGGCACCACAATGAGCAGTTCTTC
CATRGGRGHHNEQFF
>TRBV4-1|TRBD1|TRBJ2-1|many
TGCGCCAGCCGTTCGAGAGGACAGGGGATTCTTGGTGAGCAGTTCTTC
CASRSRGQGILGEQFF
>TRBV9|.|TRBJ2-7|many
TGTGCCAGCAGCGCGGGGGCGTCGATCTACGAGCAGTACTTC
CASSAGASIYEQYF
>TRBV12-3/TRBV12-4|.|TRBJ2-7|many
TGTGCCAGCAGTTTGGGATTCACTCACTACGAGCAGTACTTC
CASSLGFTHYEQYF
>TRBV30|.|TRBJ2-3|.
TGTGCCTGGAGCGTGCTGAACACAGATACGCAGTATTTT
CAWSVLNTDTQYF
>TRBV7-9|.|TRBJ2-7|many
TGTGCCAGCAGCTCAGTTTACTACGAGCAGTACTTC
CASSSVYYEQYF
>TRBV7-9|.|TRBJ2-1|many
TGTGCCAGCAGCGATAACTACCAGGTCTACAATGAGCAGTTCTTC
CASSDNYQVYNEQFF
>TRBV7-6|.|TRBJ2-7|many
TGTGCCAGCAGCTTAGAAGGGACTCCGACCTACGAGCAGTACTTC
CASSLEGTPTYEQYF
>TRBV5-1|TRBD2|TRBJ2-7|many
TGCGCCAGCAGCTTGCCTAGCGGGAGGTCTTCTTCCTACGAGCAGTACTTC
CASSLPSGRSSSYEQYF
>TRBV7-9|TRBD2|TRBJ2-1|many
TGTGCCAGCAGCTTAGTGCGGGAGCGCTACAATGAGCAGTTCTTC
CASSLVRERYNEQFF
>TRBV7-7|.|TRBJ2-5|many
TGTGCTAGCAGCTTGGGACCACGCCAAGAGACCCAGTACTTC
CASSLGPRQETQYF
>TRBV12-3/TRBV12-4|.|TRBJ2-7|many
TGTGCCAGCGCATCATACAGGGAAATCTACGAGCAGTACTTC
CASASYREIYEQYF
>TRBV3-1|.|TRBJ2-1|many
TGTGCCAGCAGCCAAATATCGGGGTCCAAGGGGGATGAGCAGTTCTTC
CASSQISGSKGDEQFF
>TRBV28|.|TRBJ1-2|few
TGTGCCAGCAGTGCCCCTTTCTCTAATAACTATGGCTACACCTTC
CASSAPFSNNYGYTF
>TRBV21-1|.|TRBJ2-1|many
TGTGCCAGCTGCATAGGAGTTAGCGGGAGCTCCTACAATGAGCAGTTCTTC
CASCIGVSGSSYNEQFF
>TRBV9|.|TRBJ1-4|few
TGTGCCAGCAGCGTAGACGGGGCAGGAAATGAAAAACTGTTTTTT
CASSVDGAGNEKLFF
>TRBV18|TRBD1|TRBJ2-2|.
TGTGCCAGCTCACCGGGACAGGGGTTCACCGGGGAGCTGTTTTTT
CASSPGQGFTGELFF
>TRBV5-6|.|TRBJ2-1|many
TGTGCCAGCAGGCAACGGGACCTGGAGCCCTACAATGAGCAGTTCTTC
CASRQRDLEPYNEQFF